The present T cell receptor beta chain was sequenced within a study of cytomegalovirus exposure and HLA in healthy donors. Study observations and caveats: A few CMV-associated chains were confirmed in vitro to be specific for CMV antigens. Reports indicate that TCR beta sequences accurately predicted the HLA-A and HLA-B alleles of most subjects.

With regard to this clone: The antigen is undetermined.

Per germline, CDR1 LNHDA and CDR2 SQIVND (reference sequence). The CDR3 has 15 residues. V was shortened by 3 bases and J by 0 bases, with 11 bases between the two germline ends. Both 60 Vbeta primers and 13 Jbeta primers went into the PCR. Libraries were prepared by immunoSEQ multiplex PCR; TCRdb keeps only in-frame clonotypes and omits some of them. The data contain 150,000 to 200,000 clones, 65% to 70% of them seen just once; the ten biggest clones take up approximately 4.5%. This sequence joins TRBV19 and TRBJ1-2, with no clear D. This clonotype was obtained from a woman between 18 and 30 years old in good health and CMV-seropositive. Sequenced material: PBMCs. CDR3 loop: CASSIGHRSNYGYTF. CDR3 nucleotide sequence: TGTGCCAGTAGTATTGGCCACCGCTCTAACTATGGCTACACCTTC.